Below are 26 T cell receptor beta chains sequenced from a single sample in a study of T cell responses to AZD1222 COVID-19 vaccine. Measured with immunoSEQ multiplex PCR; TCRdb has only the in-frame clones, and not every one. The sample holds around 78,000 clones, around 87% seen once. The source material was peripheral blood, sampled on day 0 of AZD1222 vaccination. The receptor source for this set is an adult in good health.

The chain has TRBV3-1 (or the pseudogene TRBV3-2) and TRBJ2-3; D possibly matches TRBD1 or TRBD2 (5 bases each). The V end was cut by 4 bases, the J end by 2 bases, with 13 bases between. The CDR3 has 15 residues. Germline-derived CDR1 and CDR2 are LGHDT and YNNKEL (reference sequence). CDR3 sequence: CASSPRGPNTDTQYF. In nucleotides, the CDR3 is TGTGCCAGCAGCCCGAGGGGCCCAAACACAGATACGCAGTATTTT.

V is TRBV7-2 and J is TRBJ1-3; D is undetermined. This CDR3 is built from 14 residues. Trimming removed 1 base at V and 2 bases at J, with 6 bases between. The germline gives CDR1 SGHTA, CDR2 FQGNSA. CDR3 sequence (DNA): TGTGCCAGCAGCTTAGGCGGGGCTGGAAACACCATATATTTT. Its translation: CASSLGGAGNTIYF.

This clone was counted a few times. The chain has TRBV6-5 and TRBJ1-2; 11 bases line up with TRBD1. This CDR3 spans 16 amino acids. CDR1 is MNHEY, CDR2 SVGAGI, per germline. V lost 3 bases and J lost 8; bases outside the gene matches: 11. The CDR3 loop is CASSYSRTGGLVGYTF. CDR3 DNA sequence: TGTGCCAGCAGTTATTCCCGGACAGGGGGCTTGGTCGGCTACACCTTC.

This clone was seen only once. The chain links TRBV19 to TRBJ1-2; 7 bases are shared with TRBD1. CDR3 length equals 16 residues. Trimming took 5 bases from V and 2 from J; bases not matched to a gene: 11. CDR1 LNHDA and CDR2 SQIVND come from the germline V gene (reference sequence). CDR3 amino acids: CASSRDRAASNYGYTF. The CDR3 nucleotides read TGTGCCAGTAGTCGAGACAGGGCCGCTTCAAACTATGGCTACACCTTC.

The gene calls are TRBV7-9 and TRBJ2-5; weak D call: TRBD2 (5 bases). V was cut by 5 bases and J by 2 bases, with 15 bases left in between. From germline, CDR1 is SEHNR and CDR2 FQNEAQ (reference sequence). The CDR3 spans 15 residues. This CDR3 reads CASSPGGLIQETQYF. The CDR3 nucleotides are TGTGCCAGCAGCCCAGGTGGACTTATACAAGAGACCCAGTACTTC.

The DNA for the CDR3 is TGTGCCATCAGTGAGTCGGCCTATGGCTACACCTTC. As protein: CAISESAYGYTF. The chain uses TRBV10-3 and TRBJ1-2; the D is unclear. This CDR3 comprises 12 residues. V dropped 0 bases and J dropped 4 bases, with 3 bases sitting between them. Germline CDR1 and CDR2: ENHRY and SYGVKD.

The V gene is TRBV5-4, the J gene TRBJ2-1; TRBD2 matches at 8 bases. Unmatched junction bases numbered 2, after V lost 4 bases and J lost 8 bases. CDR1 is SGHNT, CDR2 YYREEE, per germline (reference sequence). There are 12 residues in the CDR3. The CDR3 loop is CASSPGGHEQFF. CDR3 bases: TGTGCCAGCAGCCCGGGGGGGCATGAGCAGTTCTTC.

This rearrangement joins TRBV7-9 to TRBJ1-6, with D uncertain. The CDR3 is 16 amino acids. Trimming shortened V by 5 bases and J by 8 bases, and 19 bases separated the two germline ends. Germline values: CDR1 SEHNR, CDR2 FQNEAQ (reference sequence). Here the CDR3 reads CASSPSDPLDDSPLHF. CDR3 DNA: TGTGCCAGCAGCCCCTCGGACCCGCTGGATGATTCACCCCTCCACTTT.

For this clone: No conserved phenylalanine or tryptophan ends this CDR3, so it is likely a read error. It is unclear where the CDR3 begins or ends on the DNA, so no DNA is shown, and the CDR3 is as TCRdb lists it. The CDR3 is CASSLSFGTLGTL. The genes are TRBV28 and TRBJ2-7. The CDR3 region is 13 residues in length, termini included. CDR1 and CDR2 from the germline V gene are MDHEN and SYDVKM.

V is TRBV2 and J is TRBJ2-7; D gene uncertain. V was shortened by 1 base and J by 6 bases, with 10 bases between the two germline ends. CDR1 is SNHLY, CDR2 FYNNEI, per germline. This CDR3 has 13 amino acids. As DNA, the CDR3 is TGTGCCAGCAGTGAAGTAAACTGGAGCGAGCAGTACTTC. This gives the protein CASSEVNWSEQYF.

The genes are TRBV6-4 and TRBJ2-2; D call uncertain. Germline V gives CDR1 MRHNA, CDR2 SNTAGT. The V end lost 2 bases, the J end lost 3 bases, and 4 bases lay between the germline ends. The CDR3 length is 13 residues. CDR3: CASSDGDTGELFF. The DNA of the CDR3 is TGTGCCAGCAGTGACGGGGACACCGGGGAGCTGTTTTTT.

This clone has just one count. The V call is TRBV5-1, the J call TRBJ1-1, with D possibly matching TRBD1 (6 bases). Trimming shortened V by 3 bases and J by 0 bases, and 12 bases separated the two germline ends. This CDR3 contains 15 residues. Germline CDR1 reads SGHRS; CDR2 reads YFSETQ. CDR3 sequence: CASSYEGGMNTEAFF. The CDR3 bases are TGCGCCAGCAGCTACGAGGGGGGAATGAACACTGAAGCTTTCTTT.

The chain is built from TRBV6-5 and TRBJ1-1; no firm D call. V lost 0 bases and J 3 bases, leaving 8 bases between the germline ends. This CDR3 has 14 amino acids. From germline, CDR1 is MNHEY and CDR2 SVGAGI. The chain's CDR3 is CASSYSAAYTEAFF. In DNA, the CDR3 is TGTGCCAGCAGTTACTCGGCCGCCTACACTGAAGCTTTCTTT.

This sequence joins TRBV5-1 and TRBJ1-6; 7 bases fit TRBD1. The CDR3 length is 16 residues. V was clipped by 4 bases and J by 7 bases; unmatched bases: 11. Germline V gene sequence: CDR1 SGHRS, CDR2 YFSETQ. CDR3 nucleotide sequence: TGCGCCAGCAGCCCCAATACAGGGGTTGAGAATTCACCCCTCCACTTT. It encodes CASSPNTGVENSPLHF.

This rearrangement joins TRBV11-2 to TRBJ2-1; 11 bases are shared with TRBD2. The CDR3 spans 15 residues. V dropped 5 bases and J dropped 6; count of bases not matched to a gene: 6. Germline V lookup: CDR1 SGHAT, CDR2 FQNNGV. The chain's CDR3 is CASSTVAGGFNEQFF. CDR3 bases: TGTGCCAGCAGCACAGTAGCGGGGGGGTTCAATGAGCAGTTCTTC.

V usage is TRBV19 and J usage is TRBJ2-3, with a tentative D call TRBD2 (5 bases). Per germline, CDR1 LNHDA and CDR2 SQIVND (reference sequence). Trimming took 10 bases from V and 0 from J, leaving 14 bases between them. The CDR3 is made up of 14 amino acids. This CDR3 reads CATSRGISTDTQYF. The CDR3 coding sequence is TGTGCCACCAGTAGAGGGATAAGCACAGATACGCAGTATTTT.

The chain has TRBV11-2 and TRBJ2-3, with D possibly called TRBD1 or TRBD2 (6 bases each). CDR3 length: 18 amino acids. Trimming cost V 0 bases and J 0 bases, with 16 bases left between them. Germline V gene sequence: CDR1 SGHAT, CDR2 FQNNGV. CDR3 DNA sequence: TGTGCCAGCAGCTTAGAGGGCACTAGGAGGGGGAGCACAGATACGCAGTATTTT. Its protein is CASSLEGTRRGSTDTQYF.

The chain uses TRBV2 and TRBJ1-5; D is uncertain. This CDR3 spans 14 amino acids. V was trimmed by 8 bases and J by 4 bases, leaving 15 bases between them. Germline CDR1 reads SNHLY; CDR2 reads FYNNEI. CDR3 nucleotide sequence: TGTGCCAGCCTCTTAGAGCCTTTGAATCAGCCCCAGCATTTT. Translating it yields CASLLEPLNQPQHF.

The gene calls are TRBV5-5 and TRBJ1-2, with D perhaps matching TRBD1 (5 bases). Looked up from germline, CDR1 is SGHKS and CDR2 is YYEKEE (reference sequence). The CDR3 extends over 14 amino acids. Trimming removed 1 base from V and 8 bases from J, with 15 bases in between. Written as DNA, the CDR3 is TGTGCCAGCAGCTTGTTAGACAGCCTGGCCGGCTACACCTTC. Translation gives CASSLLDSLAGYTF.

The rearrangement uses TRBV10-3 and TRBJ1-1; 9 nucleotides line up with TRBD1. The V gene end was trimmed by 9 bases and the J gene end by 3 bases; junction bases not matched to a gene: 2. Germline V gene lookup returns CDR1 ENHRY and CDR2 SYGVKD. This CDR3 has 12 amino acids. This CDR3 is CAIRTGDTEAFF. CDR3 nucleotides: TGTGCCATTCGGACAGGGGACACTGAAGCTTTCTTT.

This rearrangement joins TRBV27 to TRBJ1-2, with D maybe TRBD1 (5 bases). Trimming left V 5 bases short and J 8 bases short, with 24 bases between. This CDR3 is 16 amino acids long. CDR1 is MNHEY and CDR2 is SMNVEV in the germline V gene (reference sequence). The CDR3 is CASSPRYAYRIGGYTF. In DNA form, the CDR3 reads TGTGCCAGCAGTCCCCGATACGCCTACAGGATCGGCGGCTACACCTTC.

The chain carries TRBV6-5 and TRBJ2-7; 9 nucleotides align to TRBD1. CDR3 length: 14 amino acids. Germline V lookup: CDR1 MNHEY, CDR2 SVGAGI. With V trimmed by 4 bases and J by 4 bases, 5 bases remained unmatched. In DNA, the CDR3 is TGTGCCAGCAGTTTCCGGGACAGGGAATACGAGCAGTACTTC. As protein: CASSFRDREYEQYF.

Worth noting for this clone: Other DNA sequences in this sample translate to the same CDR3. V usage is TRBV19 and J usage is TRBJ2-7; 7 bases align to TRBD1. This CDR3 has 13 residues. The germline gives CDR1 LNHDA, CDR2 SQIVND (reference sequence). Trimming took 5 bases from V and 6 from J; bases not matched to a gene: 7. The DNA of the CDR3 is TGTGCCAGTAGTCCCGGGACAGTTTCCGAGCAGTACTTC. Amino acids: CASSPGTVSEQYF.

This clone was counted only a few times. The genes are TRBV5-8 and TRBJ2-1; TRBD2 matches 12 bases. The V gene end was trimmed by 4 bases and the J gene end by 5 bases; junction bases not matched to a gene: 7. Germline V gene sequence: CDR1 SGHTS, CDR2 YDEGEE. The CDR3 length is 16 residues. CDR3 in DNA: TGTGCCAGCAGCCTGTTAACTAGCGGGAGGAACAATGAGCAGTTCTTC. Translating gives CASSLLTSGRNNEQFF.

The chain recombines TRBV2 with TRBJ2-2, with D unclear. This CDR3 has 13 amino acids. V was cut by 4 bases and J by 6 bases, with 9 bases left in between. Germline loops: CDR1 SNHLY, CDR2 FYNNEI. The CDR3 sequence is CASSGSPSGELFF. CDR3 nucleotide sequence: TGTGCCAGCAGTGGGTCCCCCTCCGGGGAGCTGTTTTTT.

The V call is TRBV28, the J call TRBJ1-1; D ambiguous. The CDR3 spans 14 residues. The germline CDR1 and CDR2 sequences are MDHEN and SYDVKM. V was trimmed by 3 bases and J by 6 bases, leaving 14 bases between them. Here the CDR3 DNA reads TGTGCCAGCAGTTTTGCGGGTATGAGGGCTGAAGCTTTCTTT. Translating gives CASSFAGMRAEAFF.